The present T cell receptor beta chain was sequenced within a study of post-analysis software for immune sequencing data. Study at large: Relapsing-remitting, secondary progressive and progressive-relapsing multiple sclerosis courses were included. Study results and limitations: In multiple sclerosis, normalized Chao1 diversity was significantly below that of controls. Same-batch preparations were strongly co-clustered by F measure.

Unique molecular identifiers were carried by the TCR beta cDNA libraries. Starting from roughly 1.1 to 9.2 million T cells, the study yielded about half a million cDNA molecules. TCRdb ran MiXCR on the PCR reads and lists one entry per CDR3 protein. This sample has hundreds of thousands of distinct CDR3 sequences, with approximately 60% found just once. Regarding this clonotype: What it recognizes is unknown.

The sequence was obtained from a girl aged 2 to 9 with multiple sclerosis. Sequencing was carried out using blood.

CDR3 nucleotides: TGCGCCAGCAGCTTGTACACCGGGACTAGCGGTTACAATGAGCAGTTCTTC. Its protein is CASSLYTGTSGYNEQFF. This chain connects TRBV5-1 to TRBJ2-1, with 11 bases that match TRBD2. V was pared by 1 base and J by 4 bases, with 7 bases of the junction left unmatched. CDR1 and CDR2 from the germline V gene are SGHRS and YFSETQ. The CDR3 is 17 amino acids.